This T cell receptor (beta chain) was sequenced in a study of cytomegalovirus exposure and HLA in healthy donors (TCRdb year 2017). Turning to the overall study: In an earlier analysis of 587 of the donors, 250 to 350 Gb of sequence data and 90 million to 120 million unique TCR beta sequences from 180 million or so T cells were reported. In addition to the first cohort of 666 subjects, a separate validation cohort of 120 different subjects was used. Alongside the repertoire data, information on donor age, sex, ethnicity and CMV serostatus was compiled. To study patterns of TCR occurrence, a later analysis re-analyzed previously published TCR beta repertoires from 666 donors and added high-resolution HLA genotyping. The number of typed donors differed by locus: about 620-640 for A, B, C, DRB1 and DQB1; approximately 540 for DQA1; 606 for DPA1; and around 490 for DPB1. The T cell repertoires of under 750 subjects were profiled by immunosequencing and related to cytomegalovirus serostatus. Of the roughly 400 genotyped donors, 81% fell in the genetic ancestry cluster associated with self-reported Caucasian donors. In an earlier analysis of roughly 600 of the donors, high-throughput TCR beta sequencing was used to judge whether each TCR beta V gene segment behaved as functional or pseudogenic. An early release covering roughly 600 HLA-typed donors comprised 300 to 350 gigabases of sequencing data and around 86 million unique TCR sequences. The study combined high-throughput TCR immunosequencing, statistical association of individual TCRs with disease status, and machine learning to predict cytomegalovirus infection status. Class I and class II HLA loci were covered by the typing at four-digit resolution. The study was designed to test whether signatures of past pathogen exposure could be identified by cataloging public T cell receptors. A later genetic analysis used genome-wide SNP genotypes for about 55% of the 666 donors, treating that subset as a discovery cohort. Among roughly 400 genotyped donors of the cohort, an average of 235,054 unique TCR beta nucleotide sequences were sequenced per donor, roughly 18% of them non-productive. Roughly five DR-DQ haplotypes were handled as single units for association and clustering because linkage in the cohort was strong. The later analysis used no new phenotypic data to find candidate immune exposures, relying instead on TCR beta sequences and their occurrence across donors. All discovery cohort repertoires had been generated on a single sequencing platform. General findings and caveats noted by the study authors: While some public TCRs were present in many individuals, most TCR sequences turned up only very rarely across donors. Over 15 rarely observed V segments, including chromosome 9 orphons, were excluded from the earlier analysis of several hundred of the donors because counts were too low. Immune exposure information for the cohort was limited to CMV serostatus. In a later analysis, HLA-associated TCR beta chains were found to be more clonally expanded and to have lower generation probabilities than equally common non-associated chains. A later analysis reported that several top co-occurrence clusters appeared linked to parvovirus B19, influenza, CMV and Epstein-Barr virus. Assigning TCR associations to individual alleles was difficult when HLA alleles, especially DR and DQ, strongly co-occurred. In a later analysis, TCR association rates were found to vary across HLA loci, with the most associated TCRs seen for DRB1 alleles and the fewest for HLA-C alleles. Sequencing depth was assumed to be roughly uniform across donors in the presence/absence analyses, though that assumption may not hold. In a later genetic analysis, a missense DCLRE1C variant was associated with V-gene and J-gene trimming of TCR beta chains, and the association was replicated in an independent cohort. A further reported finding was that TCR beta sequences accurately predicted the HLA-A and HLA-B alleles for most subjects in the first cohort. It was suggested by the authors that the approach could potentially be generalized to other disease states and immunological phenotypes. In a later genetic analysis, fewer N-insertions in productive TCRs were reported among donors in an Asian-associated ancestry cluster than the roughly 710-donor mean. In an earlier analysis of around 600 of the donors, most TCR beta V segments were observed in productive rearrangements about 90% or about 30% of the time, broadly matching IMGT annotations. A cluster of highly shared sequence variants was judged likely to be a technical artifact of the sequencing pipeline. In vitro tests confirmed that a few of the cytomegalovirus-associated TCR beta chains recognize cytomegalovirus antigens. In a later analysis, most CMV-associated TCR beta chains were found to appear HLA-restricted, with HLA associations seemingly driven largely by CMV exposure. The classifier was reported to diagnose cytomegalovirus status with high specificity and sensitivity in both the original cohort and the validation cohort. Because some donors lacked HLA typing at each locus, the association tests relied only on the typed subset. A later analysis associated 16,951 TCR beta sequences with specific HLA alleles at a false discovery rate of 0.05. Correlated functional status among segregating V segments might reflect linkage disequilibrium, but an unknown experimental factor could not be ruled out. Only TCR beta chains were sequenced in this cohort, and the absence of alpha or paired-chain data limited detectable features. In the study, about 150 TCR beta chains were listed as associated with cytomegalovirus.

Points on this clone: Its recognized antigen is unknown. Nothing much larger sits one base from this clone, and base qualities are not available.

The cohort comprised some 700 healthy bone marrow donors. All cohort members were sampled while nominally healthy, although unrecorded immune exposures were likely present. The donor tested CMV seropositive and was one of the 289 seropositive cohort members. Each donor provided a peripheral blood sample, and peripheral blood mononuclear cells were used for TCR beta sequencing. Genomic DNA extraction from the blood cell samples was performed with the Qiagen DNeasy Blood Extraction Kit. Library method: the immunoSEQ multiplex PCR assay. A mixture of 60 forward primers for TCR Vbeta segments and 13 reverse primers for TCR Jbeta segments was used in the multiplex PCR. The CDR3 region of rearranged TCR beta genes was amplified from genomic DNA by a multiplex PCR assay. Amplified TCR beta libraries were sequenced as 87-base-pair reads on the Illumina HiSeq System. The authors' analysis ran thus. Across the 500 to 750 repertoires, a later analysis counted 75 million to 90 million unique TCR beta chains, roughly 11 million of which were shared by at least two donors. A nearest-neighbor algorithm error-corrected the raw reads and collapsed the reads into unique sequences, merging closely related sequences to remove PCR and sequencing errors. CDR3 sequences were aligned to IMGT reference sequences to assign V, D and J gene segments. For a sequence to be retained, a match of at least six nucleotides to both a V gene segment and a J gene segment was required. A rearrangement was called productive if the CDR3 had no stop codons and remained in frame with V and J, and every other rearrangement was called non-productive. CDR3 was defined according to IMGT convention as the region running from the second conserved V-encoded cysteine to the conserved J-encoded phenylalanine. Sequences without an unambiguous match to a single V gene segment were excluded from the earlier analysis of 500 to 700 of the donors. In an earlier analysis of several hundred of the donors, V segments were called functional above 56.7% productive rearrangements and were called segregating when the between-donor standard deviation exceeded 5%. A statistical classification framework was built for diagnosing cytomegalovirus status from the catalog of TCR beta chain sequences. In a later analysis, TCR nucleotide sequences were compared against IMGT/GENE-DB human TR gene sequences so that V and J genes could be assigned. Using the TCRdist pipeline, a later analysis assigned CDR3 sequences along with most-parsimonious VDJ recombination scenarios. A later analysis defined each TCR beta chain by its CDR3 amino acid sequence plus V-gene family, and excluded reads lacking a unique V-gene family. In a later analysis, 450 to 600 highly shared, low-generation-probability nucleotide sequences were removed to address suspected cross-contamination and a sequencing artifact. In a later analysis, a clonal expansion index for each public chain was calculated from normalized within-repertoire ranks of inferred template counts. In a later analysis, generation probabilities were computed using a VDJ recombination model fitted to out-of-frame rearrangements, and the results were checked against IGoR. Hypergeometric tests were used in a later analysis to score TCR-TCR, TCR-HLA and TCR-CMV co-occurrence, with a repertoire-size bias correction applied to the TCR pairs. False discovery rates were estimated in a later analysis by permuting HLA or CMV assignments 20 times. A later analysis grouped co-occurring TCRs with DBSCAN, adding TCRdist sequence similarity when clustering within HLA-allele-positive subsets. For co-occurrence clustering, repertoires with fewer than 30,000 or more than 120,000 public chains were excluded, along with five or six repertoires with anomalous nucleotide sharing. TCRdb retrieved this table from immuneACCESS and kept in-frame rearrangements only. Not all clones are present; in checked studies, unresolved V genes account for under half, and no reason is known for the remainder. Clone size and V and J calls were adopted from that table, with D and trimming inferred from the DNA. The sample contains about 88,000 clones, 55% to 75% of them found a single time. The ten largest clones represent around 16% of the sample.

The TCR originated in a woman aged 18-29 years in good health and CMV-seropositive. Material for sequencing was PBMCs.

At the DNA level, the sequence is TGTGCCAGCAGTAACGGACAGGGCCGTCGAGAGACCCAGTACTTC. The translation is CASSNGQGRRETQYF. The sequence joins TRBV5-4 to TRBJ2-5; the junction holds 8 bases that match TRBD1. Trimming removed 5 bases from V and 4 bases from J; the gene matches leave 10 bases unexplained. The CDR3 covers 15 residues, taking in both the cysteine and the phenylalanine. Of all the DNA, just the CDR3 is kept, 45 bases in frame from base 1. Looking up the germline V gene (reference sequence) yields CDR1 SGHNT and CDR2 YYREEE.